Listed below are T cell receptor beta chains from one sample, sequenced in a study of PD-1 blockade in mismatch repair-deficient tumors. Clones were read by immunoSEQ multiplex PCR, and TCRdb kept only the in-frame ones, dropping some. The sample carries approximately 79,000 clones, about four fifths recorded once. The material was peripheral blood, obtained 44 weeks after starting pembrolizumab. The receptors originated from an adult with mismatch repair-deficient cancer. CDR3s include the opening cysteine and the closing phenylalanine or tryptophan. The order of the fields is J gene, clone size, V gene, D gene, CDR3 protein, CDR3 DNA. A D gene is named only where the DNA matches it firmly. Expanded clones are given a class, and other clones once, few, many or no size at all.

J: TRBJ2-1
size: -
V: TRBV14
D: -
CDR3: CASTDGSYNEQFF
DNA: TGTGCCAGCACGGACGGCTCCTACAATGAGCAGTTCTTC

J: TRBJ2-3
size: -
V: TRBV29-1
D: -
CDR3: CSVEVGASTDTQYF
DNA: TGCAGCGTTGAGGTGGGAGCCAGCACAGATACGCAGTATTTT

J: TRBJ2-5
size: -
V: TRBV7-8
D: -
CDR3: CASSLRGGAIETQYF
DNA: TGTGCCAGCAGCTTAAGGGGTGGGGCGATTGAGACCCAGTACTTC

J: TRBJ2-7
size: -
V: TRBV6-5
D: -
CDR3: CASRAPGRSSYEQYF
DNA: TGTGCCAGCAGAGCACCGGGACGGAGCTCCTACGAGCAGTACTTC

J: TRBJ2-1
size: -
V: TRBV7-3
D: TRBD1
CDR3: CASSQQGAQSYNEQFF
DNA: TGTGCCAGCAGCCAACAGGGGGCGCAATCCTACAATGAGCAGTTCTTC

J: TRBJ2-1
size: -
V: TRBV5-4
D: TRBD2
CDR3: CASSLKRESYNEQFF
DNA: TGTGCCAGCAGCTTAAAGCGGGAGTCCTACAATGAGCAGTTCTTC

J: TRBJ1-2
size: -
V: TRBV19
D: TRBD1
CDR3: CASSIGTGRAYGYTF
DNA: TGTGCCAGTAGTATAGGGACAGGGCGGGCCTATGGCTACACCTTC

J: TRBJ1-1
size: -
V: TRBV5-1
D: TRBD1
CDR3: CASSFRGGMNTEAFF
DNA: TGCGCCAGCAGCTTCAGGGGGGGGATGAACACTGAAGCTTTCTTT

J: TRBJ2-1
size: -
V: TRBV7-9
D: -
CDR3: CASSLAGPTYNEQFF
DNA: TGTGCCAGCAGCTTAGCCGGCCCAACCTACAATGAGCAGTTCTTC

J: TRBJ2-7
size: -
V: TRBV5-1
D: TRBD2
CDR3: CASSREGSYEQYF
DNA: TGCGCCAGCAGCAGGGAGGGGTCCTACGAGCAGTACTTC

J: TRBJ2-5
size: -
V: TRBV6-6
D: -
CDR3: CASSPVVGETQYF
DNA: TGTGCCAGCAGTCCTGTGGTGGGAGAGACCCAGTACTTC

J: TRBJ2-7
size: -
V: TRBV5-4
D: -
CDR3: CASSRPPSYEQYF
DNA: TGTGCCAGCAGCCGACCACCCTCCTACGAGCAGTACTTC

J: TRBJ2-3
size: -
V: TRBV7-2
D: -
CDR3: CASSSEGDSRTDTQYF
DNA: TGTGCCAGCAGCTCCGAGGGGGACTCCCGCACAGATACGCAGTATTTT

J: TRBJ2-7
size: -
V: TRBV7-6
D: -
CDR3: CASSLAATYEQYF
DNA: TGTGCCAGCAGCTTAGCCGCTACCTACGAGCAGTACTTC

J: TRBJ2-1
size: -
V: TRBV7-8
D: -
CDR3: CASSLVDGDYNEQFF
DNA: TGTGCCAGCAGCTTAGTCGACGGGGACTACAATGAGCAGTTCTTC

J: TRBJ2-1
size: -
V: TRBV7-8
D: TRBD2
CDR3: CASSSSWSGLAGVSYNEQFF
DNA: TGTGCCAGCAGCTCTTCTTGGTCGGGACTAGCGGGGGTCTCCTACAATGAGCAGTTCTTC

J: TRBJ1-5
size: -
V: TRBV6-6
D: -
CDR3: CASSYSPGPQHF
DNA: TGTGCCAGCAGTTACTCCCCGGGGCCCCAGCATTTT

J: TRBJ2-1
size: -
V: TRBV11-2
D: TRBD2
CDR3: CASSKGLANEQFF
DNA: TGTGCCAGCAGCAAAGGACTAGCCAATGAGCAGTTCTTC

J: TRBJ1-2
size: few
V: TRBV6-5
D: TRBD1
CDR3: CASSWGTDIYTF
DNA: TGTGCCAGCAGTTGGGGGACAGACATTTACACCTTC

J: TRBJ2-1
size: once
V: TRBV25-1
D: TRBD2
CDR3: CASSPLLAGVYEQFF
DNA: TGTGCCAGCAGTCCCCTTCTAGCGGGAGTTTATGAGCAGTTCTTC

J: TRBJ1-2
size: -
V: TRBV25-1
D: -
CDR3: CASSDRGYGYTF
DNA: TGTGCCAGCAGTGACAGGGGATATGGCTACACCTTC

J: TRBJ1-2
size: -
V: TRBV11-2
D: -
CDR3: CASSRGYEQGYGYTF
DNA: TGTGCCAGCAGCCGAGGGTACGAACAGGGCTATGGCTACACCTTC

J: TRBJ1-2
size: -
V: TRBV6-5
D: -
CDR3: CASSYSPNYGYTF
DNA: TGTGCCAGCAGTTACTCGCCTAACTATGGCTACACCTTC

J: TRBJ2-1
size: medium-sized
V: TRBV4-3
D: TRBD2
CDR3: CASSRVAGGANNEQFF
DNA: TGCGCCAGCAGCCGAGTAGCGGGAGGGGCAAACAATGAGCAGTTCTTC

J: TRBJ1-2
size: few
V: TRBV19
D: TRBD1
CDR3: CASSIQGGHYGYTF
DNA: TGTGCCAGTAGTATCCAGGGGGGACACTATGGCTACACCTTC

J: TRBJ1-5
size: -
V: TRBV2
D: -
CDR3: CASSAQTQLNQPQHF
DNA: TGTGCCAGCAGCGCCCAAACACAGCTCAATCAGCCCCAGCATTTT

J: TRBJ2-2
size: once
V: TRBV7-3
D: -
CDR3: CASSLIGGTGELFF
DNA: TGTGCCAGCAGCTTAATCGGGGGCACCGGGGAGCTGTTTTTT

J: TRBJ2-3
size: -
V: TRBV5-1
D: TRBD2
CDR3: CASSSGLAGGGTDTQYF
DNA: TGCGCCAGCAGCTCGGGACTAGCGGGAGGTGGGACAGATACGCAGTATTTT

J: TRBJ2-7
size: -
V: TRBV7-8
D: -
CDR3: CASRLGGQGRVYEQYF
DNA: TGTGCCAGCAGACTCGGCGGGCAGGGGCGCGTTTACGAGCAGTACTTC